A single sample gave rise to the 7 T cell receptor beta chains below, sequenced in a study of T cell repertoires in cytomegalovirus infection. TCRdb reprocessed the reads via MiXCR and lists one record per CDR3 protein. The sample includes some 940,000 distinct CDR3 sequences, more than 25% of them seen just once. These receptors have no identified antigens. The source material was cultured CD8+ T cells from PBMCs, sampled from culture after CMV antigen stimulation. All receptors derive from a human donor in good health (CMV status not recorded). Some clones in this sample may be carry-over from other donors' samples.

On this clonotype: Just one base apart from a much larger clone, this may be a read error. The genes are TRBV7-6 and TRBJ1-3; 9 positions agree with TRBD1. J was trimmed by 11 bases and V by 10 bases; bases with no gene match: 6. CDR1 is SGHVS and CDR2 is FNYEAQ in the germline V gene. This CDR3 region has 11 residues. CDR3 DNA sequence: TGTGCCATCGACAGGGGGAACCCCATATATTTT. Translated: CAIDRGNPIYF.

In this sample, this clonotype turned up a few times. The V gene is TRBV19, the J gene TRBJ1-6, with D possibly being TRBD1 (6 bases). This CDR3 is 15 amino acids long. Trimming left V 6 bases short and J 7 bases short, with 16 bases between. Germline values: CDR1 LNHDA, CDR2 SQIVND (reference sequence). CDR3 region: CASRPVGAPNSPLHF. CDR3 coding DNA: TGTGCCAGTAGACCCGTGGGGGCACCGAATTCACCCCTCCACTTT.

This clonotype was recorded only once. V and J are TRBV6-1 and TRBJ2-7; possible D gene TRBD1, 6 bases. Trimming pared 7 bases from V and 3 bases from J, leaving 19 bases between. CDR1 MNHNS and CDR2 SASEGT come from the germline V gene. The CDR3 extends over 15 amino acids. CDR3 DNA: TGTGCCAGCACTTTAGTAGGGGACACCTTCTACGAGCAGTACTTC. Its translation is CASTLVGDTFYEQYF.

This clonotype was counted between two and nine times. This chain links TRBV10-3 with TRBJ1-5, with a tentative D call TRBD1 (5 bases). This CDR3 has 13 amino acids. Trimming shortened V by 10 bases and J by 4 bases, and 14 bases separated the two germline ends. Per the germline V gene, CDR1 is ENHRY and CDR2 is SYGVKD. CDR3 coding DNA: TGTGCCAGCATGGGGCAGGGTAATCAGCCCCAGCATTTT. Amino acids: CASMGQGNQPQHF.

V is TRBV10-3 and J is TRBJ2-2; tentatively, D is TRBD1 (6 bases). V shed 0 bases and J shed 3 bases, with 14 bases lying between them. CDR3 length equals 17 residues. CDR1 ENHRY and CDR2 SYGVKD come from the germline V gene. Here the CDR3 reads CAISESRGGDYTGELFF. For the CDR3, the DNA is TGTGCCATCAGTGAGTCGCGAGGGGGTGACTACACCGGGGAGCTGTTTTTT.

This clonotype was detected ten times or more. CDR3 DNA: TGTGCCAGCACCGCTCCTGGGGGGGAGCAGTTCTTC. Translated, it gives CASTAPGGEQFF. The gene calls are TRBV7-2 and TRBJ2-1; tentatively, D is TRBD2 (6 bases). The length of the CDR3 is 12 residues. The germline V gene has CDR1 SGHTA and CDR2 FQGNSA. Between the trimmed V and J ends, which lost 7 bases and 10 bases, there was a span of 14 bases.

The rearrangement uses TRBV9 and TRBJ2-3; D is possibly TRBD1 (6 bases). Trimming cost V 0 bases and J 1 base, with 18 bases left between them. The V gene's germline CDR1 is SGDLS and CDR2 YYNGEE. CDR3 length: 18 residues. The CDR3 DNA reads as TGTGCCAGCAGCGTAGGGTCAGGATGGACAGAGCGCACAGATACGCAGTATTTT. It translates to CASSVGSGWTERTDTQYF.